A selection of T cell receptor beta chains follows, all from one sample in a study of sequential checkpoint blockade in melanoma. Method: immunoSEQ multiplex PCR; TCRdb's copy keeps in-frame clones and lacks some. The table lists approximately 12,000 clones, about 79% of them singletons. Source: CD8+ T cells sorted from blood (inferred from file names), taken from a patient given nivolumab and ipilimumab in sequence. The receptors stem from a human donor with melanoma. Each CDR3 is given with its conserved first and last residue. Fields, in order: D gene, V gene, clone size, J gene, CDR3 protein, CDR3 DNA. The D gene is left open where the match is weak. The size field is filled for only some rows; it gives once, few, many or a size class.

TRBD2	TRBV5-4	-	TRBJ2-3	CASSLAGGGSSGDTQYF	TGTGCCAGCAGCTTGGCCGGGGGGGGGTCTTCGGGAGATACGCAGTATTTT
-	TRBV19	once	TRBJ1-1	CASSPGMNTEAFF	TGTGCCAGTAGTCCGGGGATGAACACTGAAGCTTTCTTT
-	TRBV7-6	-	TRBJ1-5	CASSSTWNRPQHF	TGTGCCAGCAGCTCAACCTGGAACAGACCCCAGCATTTT
-	TRBV10-2	once	TRBJ2-3	CASSLRSDTQYF	TGCGCCAGCAGTTTGCGGTCAGATACGCAGTATTTT
-	TRBV4-2	-	TRBJ2-7	CASSQDFAGTVSYEQYF	TGTGCCAGCAGCCAAGATTTTGCGGGGACGGTCTCCTACGAGCAGTACTTC
-	TRBV21-1	-	TRBJ2-1	CASSKGPGTSGRFEQFF	TGTGCCAGCAGCAAAGGCCCAGGGACTAGCGGGAGATTTGAGCAGTTCTTC
-	TRBV30	-	TRBJ2-3	CAWRGGNTDTQYF	TGTGCCTGGAGAGGCGGGAACACAGATACGCAGTATTTT
TRBD2	TRBV4-1	-	TRBJ2-3	CASSPSGGTSFGSADTQYF	TGCGCCAGCAGCCCGAGCGGGGGGACTAGCTTCGGCTCCGCAGATACGCAGTATTTT
TRBD2	TRBV7-9	-	TRBJ2-1	CASSPGGLANDNEQFF	TGTGCCAGCAGCCCGGGGGGGCTAGCGAACGACAATGAGCAGTTCTTC
TRBD1	TRBV13	-	TRBJ2-5	CASSNPGTGDETQYF	TGTGCCAGCAGCAACCCCGGGACAGGGGATGAGACCCAGTACTTC
TRBD2	TRBV29-1	once	TRBJ2-7	CSVVLGTSGSGEQYF	TGCAGCGTTGTACTGGGGACTAGCGGGAGTGGCGAGCAGTACTTC
-	TRBV27	once	TRBJ2-7	CASSPGQTYEQYF	TGTGCCAGCAGTCCCGGACAGACTTACGAGCAGTACTTC
TRBD1	TRBV29-1	few	TRBJ2-7	CSVELRTGIYEQYF	TGCAGCGTTGAACTACGGACAGGGATCTACGAGCAGTACTTC
-	TRBV27	-	TRBJ1-1	CASSLRGENTEAFF	TGTGCCAGCAGTTTGCGGGGGGAGAACACTGAAGCTTTCTTT
TRBD1	TRBV13	-	TRBJ1-2	CASSLRARTGGFDYGYTF	TGTGCCAGCAGCTTAAGGGCCAGGACAGGGGGATTTGACTATGGCTACACCTTC
TRBD1	TRBV19	-	TRBJ2-2	CASEDRVTPGELFF	TGTGCCAGTGAAGACAGGGTTACTCCCGGGGAGCTGTTTTTT
-	TRBV29-1	-	TRBJ2-7	CSVVLGSSYEQYF	TGCAGCGTTGTACTCGGGAGCTCCTACGAGCAGTACTTC
TRBD1	TRBV11-1	-	TRBJ2-7	CASSPTRGTGPYEQYF	TGTGCCAGCAGCCCTACCAGGGGGACAGGCCCCTACGAGCAGTACTTC
TRBD2	TRBV9	-	TRBJ2-3	CASGAGGGTDTQYF	TGTGCCAGCGGAGCGGGAGGTGGCACAGATACGCAGTATTTT
-	TRBV27	-	TRBJ1-1	CASSLSAGITEAFF	TGTGCCAGCAGTTTATCGGCAGGGATCACTGAAGCTTTCTTT
TRBD2	TRBV15	-	TRBJ2-1	CATSTLAEAYNEQFF	TGTGCCACCAGCACGCTAGCGGAGGCCTACAATGAGCAGTTCTTC
TRBD2	TRBV9	-	TRBJ2-5	CASSSLGLAGGLYQETQYF	TGTGCCAGCAGCTCATTAGGACTAGCGGGAGGCTTGTACCAAGAGACCCAGTACTTC
TRBD2	TRBV27	-	TRBJ2-3	CASRWGGTDTQYF	TGTGCCAGCAGATGGGGGGGGACAGATACGCAGTATTTT
TRBD1	TRBV4-1	-	TRBJ1-5	CASSHNRGDQPQHF	TGCGCCAGCAGCCATAACAGGGGAGATCAGCCCCAGCATTTT
-	TRBV7-9	-	TRBJ2-1	CASSLGGTYNEQFF	TGTGCCAGCAGCTTAGGCGGGACCTACAATGAGCAGTTCTTC
-	TRBV28	-	TRBJ2-3	CASRTGLVEVDTQYF	TGTGCCAGCAGGACAGGACTAGTGGAGGTAGATACGCAGTATTTT
TRBD2	TRBV4-2	once	TRBJ2-5	CASSQERGGYAETQYF	TGTGCCAGCAGCCAAGAAAGGGGAGGGTATGCAGAGACCCAGTACTTC
TRBD1	TRBV10-3	-	TRBJ2-2	CAISGPGGAFGELFF	TGTGCCATCAGTGGCCCAGGGGGCGCATTCGGGGAGCTGTTTTTT
TRBD2	TRBV10-3	-	TRBJ2-3	CAISPGLAGITDTQYF	TGTGCCATCAGTCCGGGACTAGCGGGTATCACAGATACGCAGTATTTT
-	TRBV6-1	-	TRBJ1-1	CASSELTGMNTEAFF	TGTGCCAGCAGTGAACTGACAGGCATGAACACTGAAGCTTTCTTT
TRBD1	TRBV9	-	TRBJ2-1	CASSVGSGGNEQFF	TGTGCCAGCAGCGTAGGGTCAGGGGGCAATGAGCAGTTCTTC
TRBD1	TRBV6-1	-	TRBJ1-1	CASKQGAGTEAFF	TGTGCCAGCAAGCAGGGGGCAGGGACTGAAGCTTTCTTT
-	TRBV29-1	-	TRBJ1-1	CSVEPGDVNTEAFF	TGCAGCGTTGAACCAGGGGACGTGAACACTGAAGCTTTCTTT
TRBD2	TRBV19	-	TRBJ2-3	CASSSTGGRGTDTQYF	TGTGCCAGTAGTAGTACGGGGGGGCGTGGCACAGATACGCAGTATTTT
TRBD2	TRBV10-3	-	TRBJ2-7	CAISEIIAGYSYEQYF	TGTGCCATCAGTGAGATAATAGCGGGTTATTCCTACGAGCAGTACTTC
-	TRBV19	-	TRBJ2-2	CASSFGQGRDTGELFF	TGTGCCAGTAGTTTCGGGCAGGGGCGGGACACCGGGGAGCTGTTTTTT
-	TRBV5-1	-	TRBJ2-7	CASSLWGQAYEQYF	TGCGCCAGCAGCTTGTGGGGACAAGCCTACGAGCAGTACTTC
TRBD1	TRBV4-3	-	TRBJ2-6	CASSQAETGYSGANVLTF	TGCGCCAGCAGCCAAGCTGAGACAGGGTACTCTGGGGCCAACGTCCTGACTTTC
-	TRBV2	-	TRBJ1-2	CASRTHRVCGYTF	TGTGCCAGCAGGACCCACAGGGTTTGTGGCTACACCTTC
TRBD1	TRBV6-1	-	TRBJ2-7	CATMGTGSSYEQYF	TGTGCCACGATGGGGACAGGGAGCTCCTACGAGCAGTACTTC
-	TRBV7-9	-	TRBJ1-1	CASSLDEGVGNTEAFF	TGTGCCAGCAGCTTAGACGAGGGGGTGGGGAACACTGAAGCTTTCTTT
-	TRBV7-9	-	TRBJ2-7	CASSPETVWEQYF	TGTGCCAGCAGCCCAGAGACAGTCTGGGAGCAGTACTTC
-	TRBV7-6	-	TRBJ2-7	CASSVSWGEVTEQYF	TGTGCCAGCAGCGTCTCCTGGGGCGAAGTGACCGAGCAGTACTTC
-	TRBV27	-	TRBJ2-7	CASSPGTLYEQYF	TGTGCCAGCAGTCCCGGGACACTATACGAGCAGTACTTC